This passage covers 5 T cell receptor beta chains from one sample sequenced in a study of T cells in localized non-small cell lung cancer. Assay used: immunoSEQ multiplex PCR; TCRdb lists only in-frame clones, some missing. Among tens of thousands of clones, around 73% were seen once, and the ten largest hold around a third. The sample in question was peripheral blood, obtained before any cancer treatment. These receptors were collected from a male donor at least 60 years old with stage II squamous cell lung carcinoma.

V usage is TRBV30 and J usage is TRBJ1-2; 8 nucleotides agree with TRBD1. The germline V gene has CDR1 GTSNPN and CDR2 SVGIG (reference sequence). With V trimmed by 5 bases and J by 6 bases, 8 bases remained unmatched. This CDR3 is built from 13 residues. The CDR3 coding sequence is TGTGCCTGGGGGGGGGACAGGCCAGATGGCTACACCTTC. Translation gives CAWGGDRPDGYTF.

In the case of this clone: No conserved phenylalanine or tryptophan ends this CDR3, so it is likely a read error. The genes are TRBV10-3 and TRBJ2-7; TRBD1 agrees at 7 bases. V shed 3 bases and J 2 bases; nucleotides not matched to a gene: 4. The germline V gene encodes CDR1 ENHRY and CDR2 SYGVKD. The CDR3 consists of 14 residues. CDR3 bases: TGTGCCATCAGTGATGTAGGGGGCCCCTACGAGCAGTACTCC. It specifies CAISDVGGPYEQYS.

V usage is TRBV5-1 and J usage is TRBJ1-1, with a weak D call TRBD1 (5 bases). Germline CDR1 is SGHRS and CDR2 is YFSETQ. Trimming pared 1 base from V and 0 bases from J, leaving 10 bases between. The CDR3 runs to 15 residues. The CDR3 here is CASSLLQGLNTEAFF. The CDR3 bases are TGCGCCAGCAGCTTGTTGCAGGGACTGAACACTGAAGCTTTCTTT.

This chain joins TRBV11-2 and TRBJ1-3, with 8 bases identical to TRBD1. The CDR3 is 15 residues long. Germline values: CDR1 SGHAT, CDR2 FQNNGV. Unmatched junction bases numbered 3, after V lost 1 base and J lost 4 bases. The CDR3 DNA reads as TGTGCCAGCAGCTTAGGCGGACAGGGAGGAAACACCATATATTTT. Its protein product is CASSLGGQGGNTIYF.

This chain links TRBV7-3 with TRBJ1-4; D is perhaps TRBD1 (5 bases). Germline V gene sequence: CDR1 SGHTA, CDR2 FQGTGA. V dropped 3 bases and J dropped 0 bases, with 17 bases sitting between them. This CDR3 spans 18 amino acids. CDR3 sequence: CASSFSETAHATNEKLFF. The CDR3 DNA is TGTGCCAGCAGCTTTTCGGAGACAGCACATGCAACTAATGAAAAACTGTTTTTT.